Each of the 13 T cell receptor beta chains below was sequenced from the same sample in a study of T cells expressing NK-cell markers. TCRdb re-called the 5' RACE reads and catalogs CDR3 proteins one per entry, DNA excluded. The table lists 450,000 to 600,000 distinct CDR3 sequences. Specimen: blood T cells: a sorted CD56 or NKG2C T cell subset, CD4+ or CD8+ T cells, or bulk PBMC T cells (not recorded which). The receptors derive from a man aged 18 to 29 in good health.

The genes are TRBV7-3 and TRBJ2-1; TCRdb names TRBD2, which stays unverified in the absence of DNA. There are 14 residues in the CDR3. CDR1 SGHTA and CDR2 FQGTGA come from the germline V gene. The CDR3: CASSSSGPYNEQFF.

The V gene is TRBV27, the J gene TRBJ1-2; the D gene TCRdb calls, TRBD1, cannot be checked with no DNA. The germline gives CDR1 MNHEY, CDR2 SMNVEV (reference sequence). CDR3 length: 13 amino acids. The CDR3 spells CASKGGPNYGYTF.

The V call is TRBV12-5, the J call TRBJ2-5. Germline-derived CDR1 and CDR2 are LGHNT and FRNRAP. This CDR3 comprises 13 residues. This chain's CDR3 is CASATPWEETQYF.

J is TRBJ2-7 and V is TRBV27; with no DNA, the TCRdb D assignment of TRBD1 cannot be verified. This CDR3 has 15 residues. The germline CDR1 and CDR2 sequences are MNHEY and SMNVEV (reference sequence). The CDR3 loop reads CASSPSGASEGEQYF.

This chain uses TRBV7-2 with TRBJ2-5; no DNA is available, so the TRBD1 call from TCRdb remains unchecked. The CDR3 length is 13 residues. The germline V gene has CDR1 SGHTA and CDR2 FQGNSA. CDR3 loop: CASSRGGRETQYF.

The chain recombines TRBV7-2 with TRBJ2-5. The CDR3 sequence is 15 residues long. Germline assignment: CDR1 SGHTA and CDR2 FQGNSA. CDR3 region: CASSLLGEPIEAQYF. Full variable domain (rest looked up from reference TRBV7-2 and TRBJ2-5): GAGVSQSPSNKVTEKGKDVELRCDPISGHTALYWYRQSLGQGLEFLIYFQGNSAPDKSGLPSDRFSAERTGGSVSTLTIQRTQQEDSAVYLCASSLLGEPIEAQYFGPGTRLLVL.

The gene calls are TRBV7-6 and TRBJ2-1; TCRdb gives TRBD1 as the D gene, but with no DNA this cannot be confirmed. CDR1 is SGHVS, CDR2 FNYEAQ, per germline. The CDR3 consists of 14 residues. CDR3 sequence reads: CASSPAPAYNEQFF.

This chain uses TRBV29-1 with TRBJ1-2; the TRBD1 assignment by TCRdb is unverifiable without DNA. The CDR3 is 14 residues long. Germline lookup yields CDR1 SQVTM and CDR2 ANQGSEA. The CDR3 sequence is CSVAPGTDSYGYTF.

V and J are TRBV12-3 or TRBV12-4 and TRBJ1-5; TCRdb names TRBD1, which stays unverified in the absence of DNA. This CDR3 is 18 amino acids long. This chain's CDR3 is CASSGYPLQGGSNQPQHF.

V is TRBV29-1 and J is TRBJ2-1; the TCRdb D gene call, TRBD2, has no DNA to confirm it. CDR1 and CDR2 from the germline V gene are SQVTM and ANQGSEA. This CDR3 is built from 14 residues. The CDR3 sequence: CSVNLAGINNEQFF.

The chain links TRBV6-5 to TRBJ2-7; TCRdb gives TRBD2 as the D gene, but with no DNA this cannot be confirmed. The germline gives CDR1 MNHEY, CDR2 SVGAGI. This CDR3 has 15 residues. CDR3: CASKLTSGTPYEQYF.

The rearrangement links TRBV11-2 to TRBJ2-1; as DNA is missing, the TRBD1 call by TCRdb cannot be tested. The CDR3 is 12 amino acids. Germline V CDR1 and CDR2: SGHAT, FQNNGV. This CDR3 is CASSSQRRGTIF.

The gene calls are TRBV13 and TRBJ2-3; TCRdb indicates TRBD1, and absent DNA this call remains unverified. The CDR3 sequence is 15 residues long. Germline CDR1 and CDR2: PRHDT and FYEKMQ (reference sequence). CDR3 residues: CASSHQQGGTDTQYF. The full variable domain, with the rest looked up from reference TRBV13 and TRBJ2-3, is AAGVIQSPRHLIKEKRETATLKCYPIPRHDTVYWYQQGPGQDPQFLISFYEKMQSDKGSIPDRFSAQQFSDYHSELNMSSLELGDSALYFCASSHQQGGTDTQYFGPGTRLTVL.